The 10 T cell receptor beta chains given below trace back to one sample, sequenced in a study of CD8 T cells in ankylosing spondylitis. One entry per CDR3 protein, called by TCRdb with MiXCR from the 5' RACE reads. Found here are about 130,000 distinct CDR3 sequences, more than 6.5% of them singletons; the top ten hold approximately 12%. Source material: blood, either unsorted or a sorted T cell fraction (not recorded which). These receptors originate from a male donor with ankylosing spondylitis or in good health (not recorded which).

This clonotype was seen at least ten times. The V call is TRBV7-2, the J call TRBJ2-3, with D possibly being TRBD1 or TRBD2 (5 bases each). CDR3 length equals 15 residues. The germline V and J ends were trimmed by 3 bases and 3 bases, with 13 bases remaining between them. Germline V gene data show CDR1 as SGHTA and CDR2 as FQGNSA. CDR3 coding DNA: TGTGCCAGCAGCTTTCAGCCGGGGCGAACAGATACGCAGTATTTT. Translation gives CASSFQPGRTDTQYF.

This clonotype was picked up many times. The chain couples TRBV4-2 to TRBJ1-5; D is uncertain. CDR1 is LGHNA, CDR2 YNFKEQ, per germline. The length of the CDR3 is 14 residues. Deletions cut 0 bases from V and 4 bases from J, with 7 bases between. CDR3 sequence reads: CASSQDEGNQPQHF. The CDR3 coding sequence is TGTGCCAGCAGCCAAGATGAAGGGAATCAGCCCCAGCATTTT.

This clonotype came up many times. The chain combines TRBV28 with TRBJ1-1; 8 bases align to TRBD1. Germline CDR1 MDHEN, CDR2 SYDVKM. This CDR3 spans 15 amino acids. Trimming cost V 4 bases and J 3 bases; bases outside gene matches: 7. The CDR3 region has the DNA TGTGCCAGCAGTTCCCCACCGACAGGGGACACTGAAGCTTTCTTT. This translates into CASSSPPTGDTEAFF. Supplemented by reference TRBV28 and TRBJ1-1, the full variable domain reads DVKVTQSSRYLVKRTGEKVFLECVQDMDHENMFWYRQDPGLGLRLIYFSYDVKMKEKGDIPEGYSVSREKKERFSLILESASTNQTSMYLCASSSPPTGDTEAFFGQGTRLTVV.

The V gene is TRBV5-6, the J gene TRBJ1-4; D is perhaps TRBD1 (6 bases). Trimming took off 2 bases at V and 6 bases at J, with 11 bases between the two ends. CDR1 and CDR2 from the germline V gene are SGHDT and YYEEEE. The CDR3 is 14 amino acids. CDR3 loop: CASSLRQVDEKLFF. Written as DNA, the CDR3 is TGTGCCAGCAGCTTAAGACAGGTTGATGAAAAACTGTTTTTT.

This clonotype was observed many times. The V and J genes are TRBV12-3 or TRBV12-4 and TRBJ2-3; 8 positions agree with TRBD2. The CDR3 sequence is 15 residues long. Germline trimming cut 6 bases from V and 4 bases from J; bases unmatched to any gene: 9. The CDR3 region is CASRSSGGDADTQYF. CDR3 sequence (DNA): TGTGCCAGCAGGTCAAGCGGGGGAGACGCAGATACGCAGTATTTT.

The sample holds many counts of this clonotype. The CDR3 nucleotides read TGTGCCAGTTTAGAGGCTAGCGGGGTTGTCGGTGAGCAGTTCTTC. Translation gives CASLEASGVVGEQFF. The genes are TRBV19 and TRBJ2-1, with 9 bases identical to TRBD2. Trimming cost V 8 bases and J 9 bases; bases outside gene matches: 14. The CDR3 totals 15 residues. Germline lookup yields CDR1 LNHDA and CDR2 SQIVND (reference sequence).

This clonotype was seen at least ten times. The chain employs TRBV20-1 and TRBJ2-1; no firm D call. Germline values: CDR1 DFQATT, CDR2 SNEGSKA (reference sequence). V was trimmed by 5 bases and J by 2 bases, leaving 16 bases between them. The CDR3 consists of 15 residues. The CDR3, as DNA: TGCAGTGCTGCCCGGTGGCGATCGGCCTACAATGAGCAGTTCTTC. It yields the protein CSAARWRSAYNEQFF.

This clonotype was counted many times. V usage is TRBV20-1 and J usage is TRBJ2-5; 8 bases fit TRBD2. CDR3 length: 13 residues. Germline V CDR1 and CDR2: DFQATT, SNEGSKA (reference sequence). The V segment lost 6 bases and the J segment 5 bases; nucleotides outside the gene matches: 8. CDR3 region: CSAQAGVGETQYF. For the CDR3, the DNA is TGCAGTGCCCAAGCGGGAGTGGGGGAGACCCAGTACTTC.

This clonotype was recorded only once. This chain connects TRBV4-1 to TRBJ2-2; 10 bases are a match to TRBD1. With V trimmed by 0 bases and J by 4 bases, 5 bases remained unmatched. The CDR3 spans 17 residues. Per germline, CDR1 MGHRA and CDR2 YSYEKL. CDR3 DNA: TGCGCCAGCAGCCAAGAGGGACAGGGGACGCTCACCGGGGAGCTGTTTTTT. It translates to CASSQEGQGTLTGELFF.

This clonotype was observed many times. The chain joins TRBV18 to TRBJ2-1, with 11 bases aligning to TRBD1. The V gene end was trimmed by 3 bases and the J gene end by 8 bases; junction bases not matched to a gene: 12. The CDR3 is 17 amino acids. The V gene's germline CDR1 is KGHSH and CDR2 LQKENI. Here the CDR3 reads CASSPSTDRGRIYEQFF. As DNA, the CDR3 is TGTGCCAGCTCACCTTCTACGGACAGGGGGCGCATCTATGAGCAGTTCTTC.